This TCR beta chain was captured in a study of shared clonotypes between healthy human individuals. On the study more broadly: Samples came from two female and three male donors aged 18 to 49. Study-level findings and limits: Sequencing depth was a factor that was expected to affect clonotype sharing among donors.

Once extracted for a subset, genomic DNA was divided evenly among several immunoSEQ plates. In replicate PCRs of sorted subsets, 150 to 200 ng DNA, 29,000 or so T cell genomes, was used. The method was immunoSEQ multiplex PCR; TCRdb's version includes in-frame clones alone and lacks a portion of them. The sample lists about 1.1 million clones; 77% were seen once. The table lists this clone with a few counts. Its antigen is unidentified. The sequenced sample was memory CD4+ T cells from PBMCs. Indicated subset: CD45RA-negative fraction. This clonotype originated in a man aged 18 to 30 in good health. Some clones in this sample may be carry-over from other donors' samples.

This CDR3 reads CASSPQLAGAINEQFF. CDR3 coding DNA: TGTGCCAGCAGCCCCCAACTAGCGGGAGCAATCAATGAGCAGTTCTTC. The chain couples TRBV14 to TRBJ2-1; TRBD2 matches 11 bases. Germline V gene sequence: CDR1 SGHDN, CDR2 FVKESK. The trim removed 4 bases at V and 6 bases at J, leaving 8 bases unmatched. This CDR3 is 16 amino acids long.